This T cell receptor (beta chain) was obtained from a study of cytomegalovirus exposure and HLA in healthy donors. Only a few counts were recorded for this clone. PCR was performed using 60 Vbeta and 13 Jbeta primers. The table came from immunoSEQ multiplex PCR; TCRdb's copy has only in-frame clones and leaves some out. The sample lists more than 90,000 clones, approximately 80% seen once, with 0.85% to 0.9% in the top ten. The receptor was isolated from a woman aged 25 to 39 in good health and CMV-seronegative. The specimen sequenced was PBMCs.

The CDR3 DNA reads as TGTGCCAGTAGTCATCTACCTACGACAGGGAAATACTATGGCTACACCTTC. Amino acid sequence: CASSHLPTTGKYYGYTF. V is TRBV19 and J is TRBJ1-2, with 7 positions matching TRBD1. Trimming cost V 5 bases and J 3 bases; bases outside gene matches: 15. Germline CDR1 is LNHDA and CDR2 is SQIVND (reference sequence). The CDR3 is 17 residues long.